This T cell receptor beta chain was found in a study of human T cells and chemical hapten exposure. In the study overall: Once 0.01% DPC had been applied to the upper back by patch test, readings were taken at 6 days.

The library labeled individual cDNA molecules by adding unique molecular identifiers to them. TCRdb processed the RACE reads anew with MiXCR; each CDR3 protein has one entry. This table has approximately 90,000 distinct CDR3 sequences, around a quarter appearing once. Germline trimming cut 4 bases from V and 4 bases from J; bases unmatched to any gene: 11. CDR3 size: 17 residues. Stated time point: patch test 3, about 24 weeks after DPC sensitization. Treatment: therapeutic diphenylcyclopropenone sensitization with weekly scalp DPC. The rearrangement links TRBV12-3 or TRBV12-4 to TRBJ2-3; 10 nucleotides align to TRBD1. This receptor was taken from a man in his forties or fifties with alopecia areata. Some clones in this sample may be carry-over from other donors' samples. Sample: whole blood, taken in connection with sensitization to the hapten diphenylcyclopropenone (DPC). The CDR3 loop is CASSSLSGQGSPDTQYF. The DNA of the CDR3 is TGTGCCAGCAGTTCCTTATCGGGACAGGGGTCGCCAGATACGCAGTATTTT.